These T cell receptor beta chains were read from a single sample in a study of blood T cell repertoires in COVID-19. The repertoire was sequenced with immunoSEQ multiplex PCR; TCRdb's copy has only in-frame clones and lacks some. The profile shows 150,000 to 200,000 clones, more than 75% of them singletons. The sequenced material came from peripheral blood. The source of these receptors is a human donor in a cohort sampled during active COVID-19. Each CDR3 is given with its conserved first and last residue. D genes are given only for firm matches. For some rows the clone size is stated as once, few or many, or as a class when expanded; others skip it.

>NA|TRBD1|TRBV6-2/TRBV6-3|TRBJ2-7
CASSPPGQGFEQYF
TGTGCCAGCAGTCCACCGGGACAGGGGTTCGAGCAGTACTTC
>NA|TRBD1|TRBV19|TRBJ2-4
CASESTGAKNIQYF
TGTGCCAGTGAATCGACAGGGGCCAAAAACATTCAGTACTTC
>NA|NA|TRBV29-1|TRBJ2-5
CSVNRAETQYF
TGCAGCGTCAACAGGGCGGAGACCCAGTACTTC
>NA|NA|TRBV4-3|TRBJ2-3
CASSQVRGLGPDTQYF
TGCGCCAGCAGCCAAGTAAGAGGCTTGGGGCCAGATACGCAGTATTTT
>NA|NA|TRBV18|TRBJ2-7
CASSPGHGSYEQYF
TGTGCCAGCTCTCCCGGACACGGCTCCTACGAGCAGTACTTC
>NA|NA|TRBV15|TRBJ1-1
CATSRDAGRLQGTEAFF
TGTGCCACCAGCAGAGATGCCGGCAGGTTGCAGGGCACTGAAGCTTTCTTT
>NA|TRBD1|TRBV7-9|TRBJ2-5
CASGQGPSGETQYF
TGTGCCAGCGGACAGGGCCCCTCGGGGGAGACCCAGTACTTC
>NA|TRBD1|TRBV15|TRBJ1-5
CATSSGQTGSGNQPQHF
TGTGCCACCAGCAGTGGGCAGACAGGGTCCGGCAATCAGCCCCAGCATTTT
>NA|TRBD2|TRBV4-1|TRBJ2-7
CASSQDRLAGYEQYF
TGCGCCAGCAGCCAAGACAGACTAGCGGGCTACGAGCAGTACTTC
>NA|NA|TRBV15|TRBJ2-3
CASGLSTDTQYF
TGTGCCTCCGGACTGAGCACAGATACGCAGTATTTT
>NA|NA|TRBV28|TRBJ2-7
CASSPRGISYEQYF
TGTGCCAGCAGTCCCAGGGGAATAAGCTACGAGCAGTACTTC
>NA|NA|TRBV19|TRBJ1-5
CASSSPQRASAQPQHF
TGTGCCAGTAGTTCCCCCCAGAGGGCATCCGCTCAGCCCCAGCATTTT
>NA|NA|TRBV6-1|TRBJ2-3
CASSERGGVAPDTQYF
TGTGCCAGCAGTGAACGAGGGGGGGTTGCACCAGATACGCAGTATTTT
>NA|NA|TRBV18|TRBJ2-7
CASSPARISSYEQYF
TGTGCCAGCTCACCAGCGCGGATCAGCTCCTACGAGCAGTACTTC
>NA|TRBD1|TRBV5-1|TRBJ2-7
CASSLGGGQAYEQYF
TGCGCCAGCAGCTTGGGTGGGGGACAGGCCTACGAGCAGTACTTC
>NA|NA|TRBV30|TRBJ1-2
CAWTPGQMGGYTF
TGTGCCTGGACCCCCGGACAAATGGGGGGCTACACCTTC
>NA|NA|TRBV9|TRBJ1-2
CASSVGESGYTF
TGTGCCAGCAGCGTAGGAGAGTCTGGCTACACCTTC
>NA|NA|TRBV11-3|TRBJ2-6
CASSLVGGSGANVLTF
TGTGCCAGCAGCTTAGTAGGGGGATCTGGGGCCAACGTCCTGACTTTC
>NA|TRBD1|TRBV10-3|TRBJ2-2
CAISESQGANTGELFF
TGTGCCATCAGTGAGTCACAGGGGGCGAACACCGGGGAGCTGTTTTTT
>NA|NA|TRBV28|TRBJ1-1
CASSPRGRGTEAFF
TGTGCCAGCAGTCCCCGGGGCCGGGGGACTGAAGCTTTCTTT
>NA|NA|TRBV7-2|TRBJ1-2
CASSLPPVGGNYGYTF
TGTGCCAGCAGCTTACCCCCTGTCGGGGGAAACTATGGCTACACCTTC
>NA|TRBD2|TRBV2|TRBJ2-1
CASSEQSSGGDEQFF
TGTGCCAGCAGTGAACAGTCTAGCGGGGGGGATGAGCAGTTCTTC
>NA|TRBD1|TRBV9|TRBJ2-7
CASSVAGTGSFGEQYF
TGTGCCAGCAGCGTAGCTGGGACAGGGTCCTTCGGCGAGCAGTACTTC
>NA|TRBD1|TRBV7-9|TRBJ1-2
CASSLDRGIDGYTF
TGTGCCAGCAGCTTAGACAGGGGGATTGACGGCTACACCTTC
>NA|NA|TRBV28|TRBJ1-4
CASSLTDFSTNEKLFF
TGTGCCAGCAGTTTAACGGACTTTTCAACTAATGAAAAACTGTTTTTT
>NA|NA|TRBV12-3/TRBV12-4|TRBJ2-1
CASSFTGQDEQFF
TGTGCCAGCAGTTTCACTGGTCAGGATGAGCAGTTCTTC
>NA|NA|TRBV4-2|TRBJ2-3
CASRPEGISVSTDTQYF
TGTGCCAGCAGACCGGAGGGTATTAGCGTTAGCACAGATACGCAGTATTTT
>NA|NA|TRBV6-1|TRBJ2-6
CASSVGLYSGANVLTF
TGTGCCAGCAGTGTAGGACTGTACTCTGGGGCCAACGTCCTGACTTTC
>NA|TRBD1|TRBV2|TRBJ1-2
CASSGQGDYGYTF
TGTGCCAGCAGTGGGCAGGGGGATTATGGCTACACCTTC
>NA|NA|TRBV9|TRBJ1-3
CASSPQSISGNTIYF
TGTGCCAGCAGCCCACAGAGCATCTCTGGAAACACCATATATTTT
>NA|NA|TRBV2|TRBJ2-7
CASSDPTRSTYEQYF
TGTGCCAGCAGTGACCCAACCCGGTCCACCTACGAGCAGTACTTC
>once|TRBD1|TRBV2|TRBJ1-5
CASKGQGNQPQHF
TGTGCCAGCAAGGGACAGGGCAATCAGCCCCAGCATTTT
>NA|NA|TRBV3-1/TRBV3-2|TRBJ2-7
CASSQEGAHSYEQYF
TGTGCCAGCAGCCAAGAGGGAGCGCATTCCTACGAGCAGTACTTC